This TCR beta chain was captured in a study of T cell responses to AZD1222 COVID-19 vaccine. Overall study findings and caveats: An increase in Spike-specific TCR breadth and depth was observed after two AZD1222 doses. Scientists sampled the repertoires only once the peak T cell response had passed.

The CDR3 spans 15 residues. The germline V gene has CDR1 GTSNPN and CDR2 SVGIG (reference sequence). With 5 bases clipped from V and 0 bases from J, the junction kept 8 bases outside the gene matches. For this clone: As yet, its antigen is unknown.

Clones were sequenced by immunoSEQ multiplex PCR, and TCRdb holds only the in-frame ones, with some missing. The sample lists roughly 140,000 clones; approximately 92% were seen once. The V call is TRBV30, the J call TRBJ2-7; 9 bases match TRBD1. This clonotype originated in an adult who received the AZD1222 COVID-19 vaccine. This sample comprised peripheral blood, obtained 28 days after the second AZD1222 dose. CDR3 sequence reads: CAWGEGQGSSYEQYF. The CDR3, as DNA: TGTGCCTGGGGAGAGGGACAGGGTAGCTCCTACGAGCAGTACTTC.